The clone carrying this T cell receptor beta chain occurred many times. Its cognate antigen is unknown. A single record per CDR3 protein comes from TCRdb applying MiXCR to the 5' RACE reads. The data contain tens of thousands of distinct CDR3 sequences, 7.3% of them singletons. The sample is drawn from a study of T-cell memory formation after mild COVID-19. General study results and limits: Later expanders leaned CD4+, whereas day 15 to 85 contracting clones were balanced CD4/CD8. For contracting clones, CD4+ ones sat mainly in CM and EM, CD8+ in EMRA.

V shed 4 bases and J 4 bases; nucleotides not matched to a gene: 4. This CDR3 contains 15 residues. Germline CDR1 reads SGHRS; CDR2 reads YFSETQ. The sample consisted of PBMCs or a T cell subset sorted from them (not recorded which). V usage is TRBV5-1 and J usage is TRBJ2-3, with 12 bases fitting TRBD2. This clonotype was obtained from a man aged 18 to 35 who had mild COVID-19 (a few samples of this study predate the infection). Cell type and time point are not known. CDR3 nucleotides: TGCGCCAGCAGCAGGACTAGCGGGGTATCAGATACGCAGTATTTT. Its translation: CASSRTSGVSDTQYF.